Sequencing of this T cell receptor (beta chain) was carried out in a study of shared clonotypes between healthy human individuals. Study at large: The cohort comprised two women and a few men. Their ages spanned 18 to 49 years. Each donor's CD8 memory used one plate, CD8 naive two, each CD4 subset three. Study results and caveats: Sharing across four donors was seen in 4% to 6.5% of naive CD4 clonotypes.

Genomic DNA belonging to each subset was distributed in equal measure over several immunoSEQ plates. Repertoires were generated with immunoSEQ multiplex PCR, while TCRdb's copy carries only in-frame clones and drops some. The sample holds 1.4 million to 1.5 million clones, roughly 95% seen once. A remark on this clone: Its target is unknown.

The receptor's source is a man between 25 and 39 years old in good health. Sequencing was carried out using naive CD4+ T cells sorted from blood. The subset denotes: CD45RA+ positively selected.

The CDR3 loop is CASSISGSYEQYF. The CDR3 bases are TGTGCCAGCAGCATTAGCGGATCCTACGAGCAGTACTTC. The V call is TRBV5-4, the J call TRBJ2-7, with D perhaps TRBD2 (6 bases). V shed 4 bases and J shed 1 base, with 9 bases lying between them. Germline values: CDR1 SGHNT, CDR2 YYREEE (reference sequence). CDR3 length: 13 residues.